The clone carrying this T cell receptor (beta chain) was seen only a few times. As yet, its antigen is unknown. This sample is drawn from a study of CD8+CD57+ T cells in acquired aplastic anemia. Study details: Sorted CD4+ and CD8+ cells yielded DNA averaging around 3 ug. CD4+ cell libraries from healthy donors averaged about 10.8 million reads. Study-wide results and limits: Fewer than 35 shared CD8+ CDR3s appeared highly expressed within patients' immunodominant clones. CD8+ Simpson's diversity showed no significant patient-control difference.

The study profiled TCR beta VDJ and CDR3 using genomic DNA as template. One entry per CDR3 protein, called by TCRdb with MiXCR from the reads. The table has about 210,000 distinct CDR3 sequences, around 32% seen once. The sequence derives from a human donor in good health, serving as a control. The material sequenced was sorted CD4+, CD8+, or CD8+CD57+ T cells (not recorded which) from PBMCs.

CDR3 DNA: TGTGCCAGCAGTTTGACAGGGGTGGGCTATGGCTACACCTTC. This codes for CASSLTGVGYGYTF. The chain employs TRBV28 and TRBJ1-2, with 8 bases lining up with TRBD1. The CDR3 extends over 14 amino acids. The ends lost 3 bases at V and 4 bases at J; junction bases unmatched: 4. Germline V CDR1 and CDR2: MDHEN, SYDVKM.